This T cell receptor (beta chain) originates from a study of post-analysis software for immune sequencing data (dated by TCRdb to the mid-2010s). In the study overall: Recorded disease courses included relapsing-remitting, secondary progressive and progressive-relapsing multiple sclerosis, with some patients lacking subtype annotation. The multiple sclerosis patient repertoires were compared with approximately 11 previously published healthy control repertoires from donors aged about 6 to 26 years. A subset of samples was prepared in parallel using single-end sample barcoding, then pooled and co-amplified after Illumina adapter ligation. The investigation overall reported the following: Strong co-clustering of samples prepared in the same batch was shown by direct clustering with F measure, prompting a batch-effect correction. Significantly higher frequencies in patients than in controls were found for about five TRBV segments, including TRBV5-6, TRBV5-1 and TRBV20-1. Significantly lower normalized Chao1 diversity was found in multiple sclerosis patients than in controls, suggesting substantial peripheral T-cell clonal expansion. The multiple sclerosis patient group was slightly younger than the control group.

This clonotype was picked up a small number of times. What this receptor recognizes is not known. Base-call qualities are not available, and no considerably larger clone is one nucleotide away. Library construction relied on PCR. The sequencer listed for this sample is Illumina HiSeq 2500. To reduce PCR and sequencing biases, unique molecular identifiers were incorporated into the TCR beta cDNA libraries. Per 1 to 10 million input T cells, some 500,000 cDNA molecules were obtained, such that each molecule approximated one T cell. The same protocol used for the earlier healthy control dataset was applied to prepare and sequence the patient libraries. Within a given batch, samples were prepared together, multiplexed and sequenced on the same HiSeq lane. The study's own analysis went as follows. MIGEC handled the raw barcoded reads, throwing out single-read molecular identifier groups before consensus assembly and CDR3 extraction. Clonotype tables were post-analysed with VDJtools, and diversity was normalized by down-sampling all datasets to the smallest sample size. Repertoire overlap clustering matched CDR3 amino acid but not nucleotide sequences to correct batch-related cross-sample contamination. TCRdb ran its own pipeline on the public reads, namely fastp trimming at Q25 and MiXCR clone calling, and kept in-frame beta chains. Rows are unified per CDR3 protein, each entry keeping the most common DNA and genes. For this entry, the V and J calls and clone size follow TCRdb and not the study's own pipeline. The sample profile shows 350,000 to 500,000 distinct CDR3 sequences; 39% of them were found once. The ten most abundant clones make up 6% to 9% of the sample.

The germline V gene encodes CDR1 LNHNV and CDR2 YYDKDF (reference sequence). V sheds 5 bases and J sheds 4 bases, leaving 18 bases between their ends. CDR3 length: 15 amino acids, cysteine to phenylalanine. The sequence is cut down to CDR3 DNA, 45 bases in frame from base 1. To demonstrate the VDJtools post-analysis software, the study profiled TCR beta repertoires from the peripheral blood of about 13 young patients with multiple sclerosis. Multiple sclerosis patients were children and adolescents aged 6 to 15 years. The sequence derives from a girl under 10 years old with multiple sclerosis. Material: blood. The chain is encoded by TRBV15 joined to TRBJ2-7; perhaps TRBD2 is the D gene, with 5 bases matching. The DNA sequence reads TGTGCCACCAGCGCCGACTACCTTGGTTATTACGAGCAGTACTTC. It encodes CATSADYLGYYEQYF.